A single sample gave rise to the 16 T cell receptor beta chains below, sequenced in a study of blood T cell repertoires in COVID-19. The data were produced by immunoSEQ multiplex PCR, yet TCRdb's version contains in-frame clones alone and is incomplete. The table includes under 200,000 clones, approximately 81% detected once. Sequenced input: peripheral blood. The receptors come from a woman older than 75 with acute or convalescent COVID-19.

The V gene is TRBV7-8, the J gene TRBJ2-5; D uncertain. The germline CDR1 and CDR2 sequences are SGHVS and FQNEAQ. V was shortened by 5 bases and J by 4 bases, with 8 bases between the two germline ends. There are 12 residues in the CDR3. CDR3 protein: CASSQRRETQYF. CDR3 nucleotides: TGTGCCAGCAGCCAACGGAGAGAGACCCAGTACTTC.

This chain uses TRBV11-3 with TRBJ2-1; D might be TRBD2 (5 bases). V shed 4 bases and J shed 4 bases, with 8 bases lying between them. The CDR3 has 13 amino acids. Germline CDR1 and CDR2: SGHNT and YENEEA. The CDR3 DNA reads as TGTGCCAGCAGCTCGGACTCTTACAATGAGCAGTTCTTC. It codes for CASSSDSYNEQFF. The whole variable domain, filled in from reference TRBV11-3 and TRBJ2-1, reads EAGVVQSPRYKIIEKKQPVAFWCNPISGHNTLYWYLQNLGQGPELLIRYENEEAVDDSQLPKDRFSAERLKGVDSTLKIQPAELGDSAVYLCASSSDSYNEQFFGPGTRLTVL.

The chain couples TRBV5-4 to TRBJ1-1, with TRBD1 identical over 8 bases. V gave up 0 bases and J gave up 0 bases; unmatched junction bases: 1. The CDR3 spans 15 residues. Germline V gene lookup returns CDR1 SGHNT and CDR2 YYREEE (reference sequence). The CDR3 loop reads CASSLARGLNTEAFF. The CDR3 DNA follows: TGTGCCAGCAGCTTGGCCAGGGGGCTGAACACTGAAGCTTTCTTT.

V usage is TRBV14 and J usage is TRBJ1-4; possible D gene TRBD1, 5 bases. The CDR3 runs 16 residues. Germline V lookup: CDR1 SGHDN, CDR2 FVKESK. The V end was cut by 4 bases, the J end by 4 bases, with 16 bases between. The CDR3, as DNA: TGTGCCAGCAGCCCCCGAACGGGACTATATAATGAAAAACTGTTTTTT. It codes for CASSPRTGLYNEKLFF.

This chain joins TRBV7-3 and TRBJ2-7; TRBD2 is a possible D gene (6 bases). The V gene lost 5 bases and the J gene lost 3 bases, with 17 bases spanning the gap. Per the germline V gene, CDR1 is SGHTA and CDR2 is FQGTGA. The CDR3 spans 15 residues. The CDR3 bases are TGTGCCAGCAGCCCCCGGCGGGGCCACTTCTACGAGCAGTACTTC. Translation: CASSPRRGHFYEQYF.

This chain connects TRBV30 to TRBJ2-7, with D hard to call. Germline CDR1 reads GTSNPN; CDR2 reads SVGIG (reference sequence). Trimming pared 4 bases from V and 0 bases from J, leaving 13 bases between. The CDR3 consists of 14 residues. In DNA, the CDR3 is TGTGCCTGGATTAACAGATCGAGCTCCTACGAGCAGTACTTC. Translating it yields CAWINRSSSYEQYF.

CDR3 in amino acids: CASELAGDEQYF. For the CDR3, the DNA is TGTGCCAGCGAACTAGCGGGAGACGAGCAGTACTTC. This chain uses TRBV25-1 with TRBJ2-7; the match to TRBD2 covers 11 bases. The J segment lost 5 bases and the V segment lost 8 bases, leaving 2 bases of the junction unmatched. The CDR3 length is 12 residues. Germline V gene sequence: CDR1 MGHDK, CDR2 SYGVNS.

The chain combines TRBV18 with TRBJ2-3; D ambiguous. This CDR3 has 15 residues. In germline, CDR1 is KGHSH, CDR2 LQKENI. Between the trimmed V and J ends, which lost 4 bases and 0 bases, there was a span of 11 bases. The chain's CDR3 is CASSRLAESTDTQYF. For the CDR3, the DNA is TGTGCCAGCTCACGGTTAGCAGAAAGCACAGATACGCAGTATTTT.

DNA of the CDR3: TGTGCCAGCAGTACAGACGGGACAGGGATACTGTTTTTT. Amino acid sequence: CASSTDGTGILFF. The chain recombines TRBV6-5 with TRBJ2-2, with 9 positions matching TRBD1. Germline V lookup: CDR1 MNHEY, CDR2 SVGAGI. V shed 5 bases, J shed 14 bases, and the junction held 9 bases outside the gene matches. The length of the CDR3 is 13 residues.

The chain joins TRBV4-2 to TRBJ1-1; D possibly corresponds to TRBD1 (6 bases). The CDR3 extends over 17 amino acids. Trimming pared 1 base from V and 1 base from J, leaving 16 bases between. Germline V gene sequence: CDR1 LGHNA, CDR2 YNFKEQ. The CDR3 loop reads CASSQAPDSRANTEAFF. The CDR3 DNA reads TGTGCCAGCAGCCAAGCCCCGGACAGCCGGGCGAACACTGAAGCTTTCTTT.

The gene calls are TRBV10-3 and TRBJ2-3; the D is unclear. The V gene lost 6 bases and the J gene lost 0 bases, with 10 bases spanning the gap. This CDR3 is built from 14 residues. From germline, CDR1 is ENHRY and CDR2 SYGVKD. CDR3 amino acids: CAIRPQTSTDTQYF. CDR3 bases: TGTGCCATCAGACCGCAGACTAGCACAGATACGCAGTATTTT.

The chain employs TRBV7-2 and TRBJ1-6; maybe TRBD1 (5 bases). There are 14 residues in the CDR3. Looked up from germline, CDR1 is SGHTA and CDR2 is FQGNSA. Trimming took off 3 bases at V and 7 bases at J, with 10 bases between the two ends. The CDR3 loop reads CASSLTGENSPLHF. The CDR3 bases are TGTGCCAGCAGCTTGACGGGGGAGAATTCACCCCTCCACTTT.

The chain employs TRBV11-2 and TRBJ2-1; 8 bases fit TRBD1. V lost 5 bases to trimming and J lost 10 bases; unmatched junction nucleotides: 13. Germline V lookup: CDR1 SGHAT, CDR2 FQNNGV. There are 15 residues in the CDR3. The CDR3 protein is CASSPNRQGTSEQFF. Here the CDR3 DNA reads TGTGCCAGCAGCCCTAATCGACAGGGGACGAGCGAGCAGTTCTTC.

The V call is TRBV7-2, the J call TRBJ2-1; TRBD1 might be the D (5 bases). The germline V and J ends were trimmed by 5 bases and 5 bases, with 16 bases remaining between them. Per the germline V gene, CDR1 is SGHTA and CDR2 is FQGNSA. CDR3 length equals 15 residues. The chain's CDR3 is CASSPRRQGDNEQFF. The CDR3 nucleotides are TGTGCCAGCAGCCCCCGTCGGCAGGGTGACAATGAGCAGTTCTTC.

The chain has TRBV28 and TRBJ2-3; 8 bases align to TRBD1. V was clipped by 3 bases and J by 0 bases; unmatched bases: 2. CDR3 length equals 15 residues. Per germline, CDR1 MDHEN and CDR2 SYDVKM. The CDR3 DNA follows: TGTGCCAGCAGTTTTAACAGGGGGAGCACAGATACGCAGTATTTT. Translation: CASSFNRGSTDTQYF.

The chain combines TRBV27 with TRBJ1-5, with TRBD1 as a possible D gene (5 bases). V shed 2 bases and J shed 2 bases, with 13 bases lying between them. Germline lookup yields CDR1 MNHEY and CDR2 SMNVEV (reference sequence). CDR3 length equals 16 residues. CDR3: CASSLVGGKGNQPQHF. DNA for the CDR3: TGTGCCAGCAGTTTAGTCGGGGGAAAGGGCAATCAGCCCCAGCATTTT.